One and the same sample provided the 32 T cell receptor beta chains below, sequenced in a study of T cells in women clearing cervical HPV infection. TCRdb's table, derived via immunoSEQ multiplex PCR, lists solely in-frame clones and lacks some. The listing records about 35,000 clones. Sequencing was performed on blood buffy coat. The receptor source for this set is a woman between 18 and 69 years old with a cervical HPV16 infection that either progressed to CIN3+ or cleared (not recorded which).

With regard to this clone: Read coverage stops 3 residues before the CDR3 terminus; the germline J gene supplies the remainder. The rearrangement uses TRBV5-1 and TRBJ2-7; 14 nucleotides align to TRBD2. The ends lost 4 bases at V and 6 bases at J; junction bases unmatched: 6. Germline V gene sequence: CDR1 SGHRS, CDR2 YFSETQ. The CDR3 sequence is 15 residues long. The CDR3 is CASSPGTSGGSEQYF. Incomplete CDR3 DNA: TGCGCCAGCAGCCCAGGGACTAGCGGGGGTAGCGAG.

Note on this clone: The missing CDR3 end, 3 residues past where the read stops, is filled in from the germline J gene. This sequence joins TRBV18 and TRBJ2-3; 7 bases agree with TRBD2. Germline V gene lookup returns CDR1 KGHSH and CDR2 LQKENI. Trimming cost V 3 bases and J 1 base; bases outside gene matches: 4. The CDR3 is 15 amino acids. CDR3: CASSPTAGGTDTQYF. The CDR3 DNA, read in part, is TGTGCCAGCTCACCCACGGCGGGGGGCACAGATACG.

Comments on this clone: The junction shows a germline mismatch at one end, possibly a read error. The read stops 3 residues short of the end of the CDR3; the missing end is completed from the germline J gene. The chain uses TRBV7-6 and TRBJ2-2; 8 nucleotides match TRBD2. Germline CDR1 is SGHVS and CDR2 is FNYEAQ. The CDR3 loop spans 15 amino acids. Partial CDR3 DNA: TGTGCCAGCAGCTTAGACGGGGGGGCCACCAGGGAG. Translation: CASSLDGGATRE. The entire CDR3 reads CASSLDGGATRELFF.

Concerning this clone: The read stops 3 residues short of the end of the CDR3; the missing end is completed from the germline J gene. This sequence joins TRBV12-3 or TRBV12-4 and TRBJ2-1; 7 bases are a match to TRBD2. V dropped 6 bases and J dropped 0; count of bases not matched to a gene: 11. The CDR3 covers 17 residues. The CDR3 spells CASSDDSGLFSYNEQFF. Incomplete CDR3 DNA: TGTGCCAGCAGCGACGACTCGGGACTATTCTCCTACAATGAG.

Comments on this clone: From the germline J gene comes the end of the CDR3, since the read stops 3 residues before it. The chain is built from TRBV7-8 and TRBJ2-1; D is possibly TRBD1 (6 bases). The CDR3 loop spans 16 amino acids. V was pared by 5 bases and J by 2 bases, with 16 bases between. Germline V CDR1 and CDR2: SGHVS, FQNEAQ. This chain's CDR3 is CASSPLQGQAYNEQFF. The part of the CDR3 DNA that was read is TGTGCCAGCAGCCCATTGCAGGGACAAGCCTACAATGAG. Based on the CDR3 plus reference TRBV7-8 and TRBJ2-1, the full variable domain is GAGVSQSPRYKVAKRGQDVALRCDPISGHVSLFWYQQALGQGPEFLTYFQNEAQLDKSGLPSDRFFAERPEGSVSTLKIQRTQQEDSAVYLCASSPLQGQAYNEQFFGPGTRLTVL.

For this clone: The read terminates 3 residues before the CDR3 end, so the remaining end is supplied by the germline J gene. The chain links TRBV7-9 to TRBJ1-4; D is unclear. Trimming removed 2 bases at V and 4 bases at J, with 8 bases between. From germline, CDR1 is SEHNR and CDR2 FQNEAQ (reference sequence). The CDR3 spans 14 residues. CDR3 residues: CASSLRQNNEKLFF. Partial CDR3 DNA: TGTGCCAGCAGCTTAAGACAAAATAATGAAAAA. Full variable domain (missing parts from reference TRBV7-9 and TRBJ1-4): DTGVSQNPRHKITKRGQNVTFRCDPISEHNRLYWYRQTLGQGPEFLTYFQNEAQLEKSRLLSDRFSAERPKGSFSTLEIQRTEQGDSAMYLCASSLRQNNEKLFFGSGTQLSVL.

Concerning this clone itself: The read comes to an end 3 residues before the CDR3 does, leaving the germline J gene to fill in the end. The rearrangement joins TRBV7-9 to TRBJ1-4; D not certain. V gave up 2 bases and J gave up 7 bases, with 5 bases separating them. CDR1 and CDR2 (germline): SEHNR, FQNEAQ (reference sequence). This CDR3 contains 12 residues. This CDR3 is CASSLSGEKLFF. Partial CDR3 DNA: TGTGCCAGCAGCTTATCCGGTGAAAAA.

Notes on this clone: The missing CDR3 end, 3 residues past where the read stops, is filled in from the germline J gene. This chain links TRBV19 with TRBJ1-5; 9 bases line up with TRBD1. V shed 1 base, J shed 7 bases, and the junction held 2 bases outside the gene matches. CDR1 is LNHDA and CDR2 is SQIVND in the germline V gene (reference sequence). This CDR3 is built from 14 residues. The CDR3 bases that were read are TGTGCCAGTAGTATAGGGACAGGGGAGCAGCCC. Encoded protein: CASSIGTGEQP. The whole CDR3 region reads CASSIGTGEQPQHF.

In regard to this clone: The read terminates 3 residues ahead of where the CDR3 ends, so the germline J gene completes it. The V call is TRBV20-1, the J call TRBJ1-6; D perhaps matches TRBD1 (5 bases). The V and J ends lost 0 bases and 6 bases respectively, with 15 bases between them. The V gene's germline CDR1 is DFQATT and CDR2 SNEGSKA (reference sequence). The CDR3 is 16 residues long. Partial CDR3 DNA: TGCAGTGCTAGAGATCCAAGGGGCGGTACTAATTCACCC. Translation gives CSARDPRGGTNSP. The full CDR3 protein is CSARDPRGGTNSPLHF.

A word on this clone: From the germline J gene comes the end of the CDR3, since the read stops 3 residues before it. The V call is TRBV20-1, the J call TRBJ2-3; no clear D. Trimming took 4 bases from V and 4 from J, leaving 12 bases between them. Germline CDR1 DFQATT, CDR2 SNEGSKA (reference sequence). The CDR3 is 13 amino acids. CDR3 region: CSATQVSSDTQYF. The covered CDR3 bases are TGCAGTGCTACCCAGGTTTCTTCAGATACG.

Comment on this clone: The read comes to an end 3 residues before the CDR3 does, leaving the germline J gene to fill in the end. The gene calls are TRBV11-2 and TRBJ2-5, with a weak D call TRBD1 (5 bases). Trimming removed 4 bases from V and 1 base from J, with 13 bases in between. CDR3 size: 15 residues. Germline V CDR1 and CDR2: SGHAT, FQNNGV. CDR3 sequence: CASSSLKGLQETQYF. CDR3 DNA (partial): TGTGCCAGCAGCTCCCTGAAGGGGCTCCAAGAGACC.

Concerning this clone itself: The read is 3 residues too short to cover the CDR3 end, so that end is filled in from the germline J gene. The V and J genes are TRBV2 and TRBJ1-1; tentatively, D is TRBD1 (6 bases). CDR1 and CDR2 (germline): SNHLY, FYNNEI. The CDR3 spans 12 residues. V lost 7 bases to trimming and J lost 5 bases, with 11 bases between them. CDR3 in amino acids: CASNTGITEAFF. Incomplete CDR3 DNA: TGTGCCAGCAATACAGGGATAACTGAA.

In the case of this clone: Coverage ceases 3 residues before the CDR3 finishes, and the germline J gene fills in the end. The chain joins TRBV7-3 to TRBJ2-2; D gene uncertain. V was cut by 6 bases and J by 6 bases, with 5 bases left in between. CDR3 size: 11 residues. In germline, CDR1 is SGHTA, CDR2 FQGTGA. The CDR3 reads CASRGSGELFF. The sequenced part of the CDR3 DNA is TGTGCCAGCAGAGGGTCCGGGGAG.

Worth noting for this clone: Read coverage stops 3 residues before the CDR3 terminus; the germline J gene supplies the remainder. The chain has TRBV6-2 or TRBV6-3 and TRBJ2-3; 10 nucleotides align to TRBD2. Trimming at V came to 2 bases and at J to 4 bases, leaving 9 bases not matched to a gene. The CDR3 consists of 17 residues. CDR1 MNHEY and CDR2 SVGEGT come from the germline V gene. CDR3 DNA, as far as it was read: TGTGCCAGCAGTTACAGTCATAGCGGGGGGATGTCAGATACG. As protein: CASSYSHSGGMSDT. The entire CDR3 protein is CASSYSHSGGMSDTQYF.

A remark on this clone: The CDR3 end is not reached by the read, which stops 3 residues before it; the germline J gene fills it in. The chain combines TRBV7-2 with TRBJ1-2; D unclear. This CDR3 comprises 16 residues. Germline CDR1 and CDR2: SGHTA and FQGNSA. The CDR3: CASSLAPTLAKNIYTF. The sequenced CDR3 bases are TGTGCCAGCAGCTTAGCCCCCACCCTAGCCAAAAACATC.

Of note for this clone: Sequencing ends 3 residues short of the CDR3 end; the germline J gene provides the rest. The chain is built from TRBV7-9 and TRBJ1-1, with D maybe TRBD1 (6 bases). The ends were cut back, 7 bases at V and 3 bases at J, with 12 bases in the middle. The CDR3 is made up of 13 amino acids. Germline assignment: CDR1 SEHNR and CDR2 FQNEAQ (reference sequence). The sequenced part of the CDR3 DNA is TGTGCCAGCACTAGACAGGAGCACACTGAA. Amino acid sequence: CASTRQEHTE. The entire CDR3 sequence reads CASTRQEHTEAFF.

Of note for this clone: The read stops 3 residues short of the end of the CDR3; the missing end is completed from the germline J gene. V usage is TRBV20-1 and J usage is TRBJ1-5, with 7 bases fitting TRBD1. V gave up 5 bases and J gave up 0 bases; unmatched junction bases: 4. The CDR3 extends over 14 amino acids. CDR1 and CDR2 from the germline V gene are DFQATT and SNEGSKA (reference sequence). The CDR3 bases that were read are TGCAGTGCTGGGGGGACAGTTAGCAATCAGCCC. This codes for CSAGGTVSNQP. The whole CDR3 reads CSAGGTVSNQPQHF.

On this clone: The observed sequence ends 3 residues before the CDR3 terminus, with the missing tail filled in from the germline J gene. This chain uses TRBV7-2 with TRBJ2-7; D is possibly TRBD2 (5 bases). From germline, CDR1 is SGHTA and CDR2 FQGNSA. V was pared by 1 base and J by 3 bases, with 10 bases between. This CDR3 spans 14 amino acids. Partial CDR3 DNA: TGTGCCAGCAGCTTAGATACGGGGATCTACGAG. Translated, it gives CASSLDTGIYE. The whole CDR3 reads CASSLDTGIYEQYF.

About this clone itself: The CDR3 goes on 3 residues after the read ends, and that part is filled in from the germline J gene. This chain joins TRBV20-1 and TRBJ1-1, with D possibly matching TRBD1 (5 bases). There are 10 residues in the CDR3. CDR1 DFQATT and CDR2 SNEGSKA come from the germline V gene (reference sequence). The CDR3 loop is CSAAGEGAFF. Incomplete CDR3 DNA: TGCAGTGCCGCGGGGGAGGGA.

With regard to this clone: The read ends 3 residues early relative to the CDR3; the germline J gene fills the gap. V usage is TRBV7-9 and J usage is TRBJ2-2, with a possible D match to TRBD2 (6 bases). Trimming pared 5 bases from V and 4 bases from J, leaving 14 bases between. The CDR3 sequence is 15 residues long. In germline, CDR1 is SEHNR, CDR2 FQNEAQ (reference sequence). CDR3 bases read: TGTGCCAGCAGCACTAGCCTTGGGACCACCGGGGAG. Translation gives CASSTSLGTTGE. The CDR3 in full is CASSTSLGTTGELFF.

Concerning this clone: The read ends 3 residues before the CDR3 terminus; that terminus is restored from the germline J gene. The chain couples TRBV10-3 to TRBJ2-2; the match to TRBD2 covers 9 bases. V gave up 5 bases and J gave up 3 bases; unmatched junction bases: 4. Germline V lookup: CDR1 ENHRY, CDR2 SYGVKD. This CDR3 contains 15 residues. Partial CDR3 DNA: TGTGCCATCAGTATGCGGGGGGGGGACACCGGGGAG. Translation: CAISMRGGDTGE. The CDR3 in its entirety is CAISMRGGDTGELFF.

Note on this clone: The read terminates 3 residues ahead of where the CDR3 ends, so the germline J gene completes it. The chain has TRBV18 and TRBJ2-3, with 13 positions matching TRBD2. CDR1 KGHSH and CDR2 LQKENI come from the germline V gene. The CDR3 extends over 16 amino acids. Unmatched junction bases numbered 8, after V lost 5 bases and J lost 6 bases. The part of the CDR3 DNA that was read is TGTGCCAGCTCAAGAGGGACTAGCGGGGCTGGTGATACG. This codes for CASSRGTSGAGDT. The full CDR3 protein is CASSRGTSGAGDTQYF.

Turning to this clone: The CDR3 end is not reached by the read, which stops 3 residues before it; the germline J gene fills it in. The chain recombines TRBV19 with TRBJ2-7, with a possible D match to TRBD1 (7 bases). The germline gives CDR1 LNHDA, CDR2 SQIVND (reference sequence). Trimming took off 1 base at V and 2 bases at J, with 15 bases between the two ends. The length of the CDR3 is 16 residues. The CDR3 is CASSIVSAGGPYEQYF. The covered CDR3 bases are TGTGCCAGTAGTATAGTATCGGCAGGGGGGCCCTACGAG.

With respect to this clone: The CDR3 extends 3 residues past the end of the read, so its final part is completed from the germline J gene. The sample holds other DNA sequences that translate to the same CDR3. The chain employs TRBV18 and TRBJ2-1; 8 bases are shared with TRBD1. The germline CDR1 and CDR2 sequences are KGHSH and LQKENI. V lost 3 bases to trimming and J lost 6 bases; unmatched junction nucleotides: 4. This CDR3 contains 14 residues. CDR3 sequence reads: CASSPLTGGNEQFF. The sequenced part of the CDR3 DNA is TGTGCCAGCTCACCCTTAACAGGGGGCAATGAG.

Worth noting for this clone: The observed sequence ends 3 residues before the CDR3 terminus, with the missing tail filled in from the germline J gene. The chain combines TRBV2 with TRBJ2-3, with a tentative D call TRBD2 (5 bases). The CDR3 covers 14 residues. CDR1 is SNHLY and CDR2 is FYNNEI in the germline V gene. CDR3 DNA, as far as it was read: TGTGCCAGCAGCCCTAGGGCATTCGGGGAGACG. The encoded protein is CASSPRAFGET. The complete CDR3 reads CASSPRAFGETQYF.

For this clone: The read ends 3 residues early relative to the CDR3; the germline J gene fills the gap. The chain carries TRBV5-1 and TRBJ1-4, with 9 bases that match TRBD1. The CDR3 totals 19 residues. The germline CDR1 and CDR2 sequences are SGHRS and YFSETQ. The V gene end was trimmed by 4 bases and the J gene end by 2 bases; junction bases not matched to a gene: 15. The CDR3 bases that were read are TGCGCCAGCAGCACCACCGGGACAGGGATGCGAGGGACTAATGAAAAA. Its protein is CASSTTGTGMRGTNEK. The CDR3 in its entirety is CASSTTGTGMRGTNEKLFF.

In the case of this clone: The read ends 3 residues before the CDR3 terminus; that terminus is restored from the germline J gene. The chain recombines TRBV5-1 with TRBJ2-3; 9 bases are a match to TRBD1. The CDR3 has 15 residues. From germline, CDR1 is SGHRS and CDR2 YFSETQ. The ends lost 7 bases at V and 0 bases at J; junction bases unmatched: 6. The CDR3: CASLRTGESTDTQYF. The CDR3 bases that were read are TGCGCCAGCCTCCGGACAGGGGAAAGCACAGATACG.

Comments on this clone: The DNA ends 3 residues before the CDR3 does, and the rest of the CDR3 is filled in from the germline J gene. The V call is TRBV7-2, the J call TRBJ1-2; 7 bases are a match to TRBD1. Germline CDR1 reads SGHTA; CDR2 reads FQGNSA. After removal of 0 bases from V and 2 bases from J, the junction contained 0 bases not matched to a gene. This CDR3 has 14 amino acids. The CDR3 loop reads CASSLAQGNYGYTF. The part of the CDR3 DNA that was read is TGTGCCAGCAGCTTAGCACAGGGGAACTATGGC.

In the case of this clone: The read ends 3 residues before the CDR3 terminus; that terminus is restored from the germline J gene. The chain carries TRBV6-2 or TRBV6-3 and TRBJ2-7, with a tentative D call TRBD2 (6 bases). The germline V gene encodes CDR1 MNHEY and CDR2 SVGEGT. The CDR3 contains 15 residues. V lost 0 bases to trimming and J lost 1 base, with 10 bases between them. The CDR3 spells CASSYSGSGSYEQYF. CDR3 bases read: TGTGCCAGCAGTTACTCGGGTAGCGGATCCTACGAG.

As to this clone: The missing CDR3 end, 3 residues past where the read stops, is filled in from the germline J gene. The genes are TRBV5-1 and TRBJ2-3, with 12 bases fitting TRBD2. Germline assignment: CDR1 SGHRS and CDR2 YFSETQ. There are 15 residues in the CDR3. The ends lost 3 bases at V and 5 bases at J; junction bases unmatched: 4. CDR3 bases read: TGCGCCAGCAGCTACGTGACTAGCGGGGGAGATACG. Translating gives CASSYVTSGGDT. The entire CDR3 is CASSYVTSGGDTQYF.

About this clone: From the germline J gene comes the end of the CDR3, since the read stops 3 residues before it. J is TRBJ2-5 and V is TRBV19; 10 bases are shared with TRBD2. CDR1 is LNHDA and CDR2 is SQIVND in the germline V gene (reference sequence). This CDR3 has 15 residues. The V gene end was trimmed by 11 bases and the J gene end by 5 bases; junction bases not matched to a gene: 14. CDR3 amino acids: CASSSGTSVRETQYF. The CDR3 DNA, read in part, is TGTGCCTCTTCTTCCGGGACTAGCGTTCGTGAGACC.

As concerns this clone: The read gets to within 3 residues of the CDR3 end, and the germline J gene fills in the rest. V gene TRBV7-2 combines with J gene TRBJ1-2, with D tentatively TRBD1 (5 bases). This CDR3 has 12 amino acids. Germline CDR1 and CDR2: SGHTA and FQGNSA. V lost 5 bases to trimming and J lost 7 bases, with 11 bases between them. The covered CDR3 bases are TGTGCCAGCAGCGCCCGGGGGATTGGC. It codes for CASSARGIG. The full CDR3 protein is CASSARGIGYTF.